This T cell receptor beta chain was captured by sequencing in a study of Ad26.COV2.S vaccination and SARS-CoV-2 variants. Study-wide points: Comparability of non-spike TCR breadth was observed across vaccine and placebo recipients. Higher spike-specific TCR breadth was found in vaccine recipients than in placebo recipients.

As for this clone: Antigen unknown.

CDR1 is SGHTS and CDR2 is YDEGEE in the germline V gene. The CDR3 is 15 amino acids. V lost 0 bases and J 1 base, leaving 9 bases between the germline ends. The protocol was immunoSEQ multiplex PCR, while the TCRdb copy is restricted to in-frame clones and leaves out a portion. The sample records hundreds of thousands of clones, around nine tenths being singletons. The treatment here: some 20 received Ad26.COV2.S at low or high dose, single or two shots; 5 received placebo; per-sample allocation not given. Sample collection was performed on day 63 after the first vaccine or placebo injection. A Boston adult aged 18-55 years was the donor.

The sequence came from a person between 18 and 59 years old who received the Ad26.COV2.S COVID-19 vaccine or a placebo. This material consisted of peripheral blood, taken in a trial of Ad26.COV2.S vaccine versus placebo. The chain uses TRBV5-8 and TRBJ2-3, with a possible D match to TRBD2 (6 bases). The CDR3 DNA reads TGTGCCAGCAGCTTGGCTAGCGTTGGCACAGATACGCAGTATTTT. As protein: CASSLASVGTDTQYF.